This TCR beta chain derives from a study of blood T cells in healthy people across ages. Findings of the study overall: Long-lived donors carried more naive CD4+ cells and greater diversity than aged donors.

A sample-barcoded 5' primer and a J-beta primer mix were used in a second PCR of roughly 7 to 12 cycles. The template-switch adaptor, which had 12 random nucleotides, put a tag on each cDNA molecule. Each CDR3 protein is one row after TCRdb ran MiXCR on the 5' RACE reads. Among hundreds of thousands of distinct CDR3 sequences listed, 25% to 30% were seen once. Trimming removed 3 bases at V and 11 bases at J, with 12 bases between. The CDR3 loop spans 11 amino acids. CDR1 is DFQATT, CDR2 SNEGSKA, per germline (reference sequence). Remarks on this clonotype: Its target is not known.

Separately, the same data were catalogued under a study of T cells of mothers and their children.

The J gene is TRBJ2-3, the V gene TRBV20-1, with TRBD1 as a possible D gene (5 bases). The receptor comes from a boy younger than 18 in good health. Sequencing used blood. DNA for the CDR3: TGCAGTGCTAGGGTAACAGGCCGGCAGTATTTT. It is translated as CSARVTGRQYF.